This T cell receptor beta chain was profiled in a study of T-cell memory formation after mild COVID-19. Study-level information: Largely, the TCR clusters proved donor specific.

Germline CDR1 reads SGHTA; CDR2 reads FQGTGA. V lost 0 bases, J lost 10 bases, and 7 bases lay in between. CDR3 length: 12 residues. The study's findings and limits: Cross-reactive memory seemingly joined, as some responding clones were found in pre-infection memory. A balance of CD4 and CD8 characterized clones contracting day 15 to 85, whereas later expanders leaned CD4+.

Employing constant-segment primers, 5'RACE generated TCR alpha and TCR beta cDNA libraries bearing sample barcodes and UMIs. TCRdb used MiXCR to reprocess the 5' RACE reads, holding one entry per CDR3 protein. The repertoire includes just under 50,000 distinct CDR3 sequences, roughly 12% of them detected once, and 24% sits in the top ten. This clonotype was found many times. Its antigen is not identified. This sequence joins TRBV7-3 and TRBJ2-1; no definite D call. The clonotype originates from a man aged 18 to 30 who had mild COVID-19 (a few samples of this study predate the infection). Cell type and time point are not known. The sample taken for sequencing was PBMCs or a T cell subset sorted from them (not recorded which). CDR3 residues: CASSLTEGEQFF. CDR3 sequence (DNA): TGTGCCAGCAGCTTAACGGAAGGGGAGCAGTTCTTC.